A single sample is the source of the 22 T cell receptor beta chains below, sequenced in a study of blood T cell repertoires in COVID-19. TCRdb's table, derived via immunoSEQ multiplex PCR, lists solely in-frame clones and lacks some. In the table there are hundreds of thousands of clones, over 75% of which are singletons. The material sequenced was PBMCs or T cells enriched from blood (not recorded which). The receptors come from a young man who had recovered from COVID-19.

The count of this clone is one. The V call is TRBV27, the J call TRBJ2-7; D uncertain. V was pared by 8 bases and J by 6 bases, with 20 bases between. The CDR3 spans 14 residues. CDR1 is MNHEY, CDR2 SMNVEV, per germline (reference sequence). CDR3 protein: CASQTSGSVGEQYF. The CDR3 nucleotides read TGTGCCAGCCAAACCTCTGGCAGCGTGGGCGAGCAGTACTTC.

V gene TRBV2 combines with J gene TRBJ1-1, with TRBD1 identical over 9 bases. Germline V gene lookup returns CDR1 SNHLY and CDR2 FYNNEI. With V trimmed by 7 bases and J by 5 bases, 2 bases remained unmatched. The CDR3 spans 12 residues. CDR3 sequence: CASIQGATEAFF. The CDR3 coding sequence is TGTGCCAGCATACAGGGGGCAACTGAAGCTTTCTTT.

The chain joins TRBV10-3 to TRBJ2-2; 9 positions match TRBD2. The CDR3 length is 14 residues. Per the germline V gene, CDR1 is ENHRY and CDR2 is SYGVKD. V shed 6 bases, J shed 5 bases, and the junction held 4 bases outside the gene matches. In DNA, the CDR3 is TGTGCCATCAGGGGACTAGCCGTGACCGGGGAGCTGTTTTTT. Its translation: CAIRGLAVTGELFF.

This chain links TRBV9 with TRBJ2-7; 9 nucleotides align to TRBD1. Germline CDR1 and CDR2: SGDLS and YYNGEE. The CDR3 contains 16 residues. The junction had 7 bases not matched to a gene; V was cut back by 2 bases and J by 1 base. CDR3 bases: TGTGCCAGCAGCGTCTCGGGACAGGGAGAATCCTACGAGCAGTACTTC. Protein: CASSVSGQGESYEQYF.

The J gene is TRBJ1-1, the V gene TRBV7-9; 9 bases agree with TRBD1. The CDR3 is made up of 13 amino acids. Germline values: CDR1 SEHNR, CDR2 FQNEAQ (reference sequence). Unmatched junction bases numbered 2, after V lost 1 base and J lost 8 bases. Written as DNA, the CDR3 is TGTGCCAGCAGCTTAGGACAGGGGGTCGAAGCTTTCTTT. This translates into CASSLGQGVEAFF.

This CDR3 is CASSKVGGRGDQFF. CDR3 DNA sequence: TGCGCCAGCAGCAAAGTGGGGGGGCGGGGAGATCAGTTCTTC. The chain carries TRBV4-1 and TRBJ2-1, with D perhaps matching TRBD2 (7 bases). The CDR3 sequence is 14 residues long. Germline CDR1 reads MGHRA; CDR2 reads YSYEKL. V dropped 5 bases and J dropped 13 bases, with 21 bases sitting between them.

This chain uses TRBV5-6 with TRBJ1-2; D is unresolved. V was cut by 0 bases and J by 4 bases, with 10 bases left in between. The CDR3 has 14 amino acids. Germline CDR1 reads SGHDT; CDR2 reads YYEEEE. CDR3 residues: CASSLVGDAYGYTF. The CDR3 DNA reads TGTGCCAGCAGCTTGGTCGGGGATGCCTATGGCTACACCTTC.

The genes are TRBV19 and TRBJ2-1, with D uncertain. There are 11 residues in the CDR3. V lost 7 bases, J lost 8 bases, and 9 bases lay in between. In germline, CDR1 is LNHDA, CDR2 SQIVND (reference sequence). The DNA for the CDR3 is TGTGCCAGTACGACCGCGGATGAGCAGTTCTTC. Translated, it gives CASTTADEQFF.

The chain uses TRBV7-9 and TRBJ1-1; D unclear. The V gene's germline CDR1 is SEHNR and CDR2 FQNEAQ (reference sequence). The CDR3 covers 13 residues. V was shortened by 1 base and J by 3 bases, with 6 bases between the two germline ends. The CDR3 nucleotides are TGTGCCAGCAGCTTAGGGTTAGACACTGAAGCTTTCTTT. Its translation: CASSLGLDTEAFF. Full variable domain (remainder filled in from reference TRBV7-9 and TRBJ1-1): DTGVSQNPRHKITKRGQNVTFRCDPISEHNRLYWYRQTLGQGPEFLTYFQNEAQLEKSRLLSDRFSAERPKGSFSTLEIQRTEQGDSAMYLCASSLGLDTEAFFGQGTRLTVV.

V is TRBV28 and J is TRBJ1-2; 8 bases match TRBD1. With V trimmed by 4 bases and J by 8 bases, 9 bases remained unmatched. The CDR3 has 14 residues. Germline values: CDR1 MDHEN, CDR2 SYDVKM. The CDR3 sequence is CASSSTGEVIGYTF. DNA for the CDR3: TGTGCCAGCAGTTCGACAGGGGAGGTAATAGGCTACACCTTC.

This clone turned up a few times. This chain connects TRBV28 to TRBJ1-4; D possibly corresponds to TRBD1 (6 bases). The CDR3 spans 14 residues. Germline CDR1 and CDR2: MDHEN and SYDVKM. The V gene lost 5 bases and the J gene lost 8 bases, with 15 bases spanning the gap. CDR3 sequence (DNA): TGTGCCAGCAGTACAGGGTCCCAAGGGGAAAAACTGTTTTTT. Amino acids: CASSTGSQGEKLFF.

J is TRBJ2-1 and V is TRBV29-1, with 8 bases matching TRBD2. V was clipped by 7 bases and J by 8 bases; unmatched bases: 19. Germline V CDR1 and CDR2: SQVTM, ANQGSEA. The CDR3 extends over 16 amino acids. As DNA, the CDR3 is TGCAGCGCTTTCTCTCGCGGGAGGTTGGTTTCCCATGAGCAGTTCTTC. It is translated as CSAFSRGRLVSHEQFF.

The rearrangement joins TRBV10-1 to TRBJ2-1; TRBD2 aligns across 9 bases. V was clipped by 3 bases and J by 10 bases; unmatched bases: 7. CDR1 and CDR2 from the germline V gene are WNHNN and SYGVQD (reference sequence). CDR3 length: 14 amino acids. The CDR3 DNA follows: TGCGCCAGCAGTGAATCTAGCGGGATAAGCGAGCAGTTCTTC. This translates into CASSESSGISEQFF.

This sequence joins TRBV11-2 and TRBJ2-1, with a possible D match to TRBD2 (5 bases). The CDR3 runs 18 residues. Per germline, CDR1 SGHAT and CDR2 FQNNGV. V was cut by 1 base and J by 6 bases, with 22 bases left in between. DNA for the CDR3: TGTGCCAGCAGCTTAGTCCTCGCCTCCTTCCAGGCGGGCAATGAGCAGTTCTTC. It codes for CASSLVLASFQAGNEQFF.

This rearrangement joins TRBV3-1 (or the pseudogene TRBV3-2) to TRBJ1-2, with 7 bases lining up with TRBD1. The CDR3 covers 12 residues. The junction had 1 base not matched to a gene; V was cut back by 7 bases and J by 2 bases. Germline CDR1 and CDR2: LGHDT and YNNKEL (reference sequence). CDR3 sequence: CASKQGNYGYTF. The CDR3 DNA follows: TGTGCCAGCAAACAGGGGAACTATGGCTACACCTTC.

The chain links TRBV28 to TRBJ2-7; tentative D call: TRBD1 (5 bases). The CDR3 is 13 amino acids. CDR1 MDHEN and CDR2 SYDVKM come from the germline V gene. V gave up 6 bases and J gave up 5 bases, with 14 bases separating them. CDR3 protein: CASRSQGIHEQYF. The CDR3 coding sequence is TGTGCCAGCAGGAGCCAGGGAATCCACGAGCAGTACTTC.

This CDR3 reads CASRKSTASYEQYF. CDR3 sequence (DNA): TGTGCCAGCAGAAAGAGCACAGCCTCCTACGAGCAGTACTTC. This chain uses TRBV3-1 (or the pseudogene TRBV3-2) with TRBJ2-7; D is ambiguous. The CDR3 runs 14 residues. The V gene lost 6 bases and the J gene lost 0 bases, with 12 bases spanning the gap. Per germline, CDR1 LGHDT and CDR2 YNNKEL (reference sequence).

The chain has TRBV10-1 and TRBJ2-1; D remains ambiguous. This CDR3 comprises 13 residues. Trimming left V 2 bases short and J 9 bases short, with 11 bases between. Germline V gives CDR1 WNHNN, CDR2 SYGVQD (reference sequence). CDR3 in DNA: TGCGCCAGCAGTGAGAGTAAAGCGTTTGAGCAGTTCTTC. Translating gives CASSESKAFEQFF.

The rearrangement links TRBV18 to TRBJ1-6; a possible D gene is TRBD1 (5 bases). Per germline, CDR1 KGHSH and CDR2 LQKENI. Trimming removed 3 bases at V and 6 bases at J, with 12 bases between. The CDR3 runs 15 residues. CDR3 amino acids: CASSPEGFGNSPLHF. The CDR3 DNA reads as TGTGCCAGCTCACCGGAGGGGTTTGGTAATTCACCCCTCCACTTT.

The CDR3 reads CASYSGSYNEQFF. For the CDR3, the DNA is TGTGCCAGTTATAGCGGGAGCTACAATGAGCAGTTCTTC. The chain employs TRBV19 and TRBJ2-1, with TRBD2 matching 9 bases. Germline CDR1 LNHDA, CDR2 SQIVND (reference sequence). Trimming at V came to 8 bases and at J to 3 bases, leaving 2 bases not matched to a gene. There are 13 residues in the CDR3.

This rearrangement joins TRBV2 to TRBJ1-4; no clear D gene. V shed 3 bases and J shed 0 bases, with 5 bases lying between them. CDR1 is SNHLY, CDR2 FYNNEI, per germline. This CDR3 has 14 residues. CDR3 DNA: TGTGCCAGCAGTGACAGGACAACTAATGAAAAACTGTTTTTT. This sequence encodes CASSDRTTNEKLFF. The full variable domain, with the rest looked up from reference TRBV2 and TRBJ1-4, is EPEVTQTPSHQVTQMGQEVILRCVPISNHLYFYWYRQILGQKVEFLVSFYNNEISEKSEIFDDQFSVERPDGSNFTLKIRSTKLEDSAMYFCASSDRTTNEKLFFGSGTQLSVL.

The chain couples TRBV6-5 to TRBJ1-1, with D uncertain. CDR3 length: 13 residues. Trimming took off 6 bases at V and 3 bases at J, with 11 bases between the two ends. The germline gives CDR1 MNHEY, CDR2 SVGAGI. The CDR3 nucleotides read TGTGCCAGCAGGGGAGGGCTTGACACTGAAGCTTTCTTT. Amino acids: CASRGGLDTEAFF.